A selection of T cell receptor beta chains follows, all from one sample in a study of Graves' ophthalmopathy and Graves' hyperthyroidism. Each CDR3 protein is one row after TCRdb ran MiXCR on the multiplex PCR reads. The table includes 150,000 to 200,000 distinct CDR3 sequences, 39% detected once. Sequenced input: peripheral blood. The receptors derive from a man aged 25-45 years with Graves' ophthalmopathy. The CDR3 runs from the conserved cysteine through the conserved F or W. The order of the fields is V gene, J gene, clone size, D gene, CDR3 DNA, CDR3 protein. The D gene is left open where the match is weak. Only some rows state a clone size, as once, few, many or a class for expanded clones.

TRBV6-2/TRBV6-3	TRBJ1-2	many	NA	TGTGCCAGCAGTGACTCCGGGTCAGGATCTCATGGCTACACCTTC	CASSDSGSGSHGYTF
TRBV6-1	TRBJ2-5	NA	TRBD2	TGTGCCAGCAGTAACCGCCCCAGCGGGGGCAGGGAGACCCAGTACTTC	CASSNRPSGGRETQYF
TRBV27	TRBJ2-2	many	NA	TGTGCCAGCAGAAAGACCGGCACCGGGGAGCTGTTTTTT	CASRKTGTGELFF
TRBV11-1	TRBJ2-6	many	NA	TGTGCCAGCAGCGCGCCCCGAAGGGGGGCCAACGTCCTGACTTTC	CASSAPRRGANVLTF
TRBV28	TRBJ1-6	many	NA	TGTGCCAGCAGGCTCCTCGCAGGGTCCTATAATTCACCCCTCCACTTT	CASRLLAGSYNSPLHF
TRBV7-2	TRBJ2-7	NA	NA	TGTGCCAGCAGCTTAGCATACGGGGCCGGCGAGCAGTACTTC	CASSLAYGAGEQYF
TRBV12-3/TRBV12-4	TRBJ1-2	many	NA	TGTGCCAGCAGGCCGCGTTTGAACTATGGCTACACCTTC	CASRPRLNYGYTF
TRBV4-1	TRBJ2-2	NA	TRBD2	TGCGCCAGCAGCCAACGGCCGGGACTAGCGACCCGGCCGGGCACCGGGGAGCTGTTTTTT	CASSQRPGLATRPGTGELFF
TRBV6-4	TRBJ2-7	NA	NA	TGTGCCAGCAGTGACTCATTCGGAGCGACGGGAGTAAGCGAGCAGTACTTC	CASSDSFGATGVSEQYF
TRBV6-5	TRBJ2-2	NA	NA	TGTGCCAGCAGTTACTATCGACAGAACACCGGGGAGCTGTTTTTT	CASSYYRQNTGELFF
TRBV28	TRBJ2-7	many	NA	TGTGCCAGCAGTTTATGGGACGACTCCTACGAGCAGTACTTC	CASSLWDDSYEQYF
TRBV28	TRBJ2-7	many	TRBD1	TGTGCCAGCATCATAGGGACAGGGAGTTACGAGCAGTACTTC	CASIIGTGSYEQYF
TRBV20-1	TRBJ2-5	many	NA	TGCAGTGCTAGAGAACGACAGGAGACCATACAAGAGACCCAGTACTTC	CSARERQETIQETQYF
TRBV25-1	TRBJ1-1	few	NA	TGTGCCACCCGAGGGCGAGGGGTGGAAACTGAAGCTTTCTTT	CATRGRGVETEAFF
TRBV28	TRBJ1-2	once	TRBD1	TGTGCCAGCAGTCCGGGGACAGGGATCTTTTTTGGCTACACCTTC	CASSPGTGIFFGYTF
TRBV2	TRBJ2-4	once	TRBD2	TGTGCCACGGAGCGGGGCCCGGGAAACATTCAGTACTTC	CATERGPGNIQYF
TRBV11-2	TRBJ2-7	many	NA	TGTGCCAGCAGCCCACCGGACAGAGGAGAGCAGTACTTC	CASSPPDRGEQYF
TRBV28	TRBJ1-5	NA	TRBD1	TGTGCCAGCAGGGCTACAGGGGGACGCAATCAGCCCCAGCATTTT	CASRATGGRNQPQHF
TRBV12-3/TRBV12-4	TRBJ2-7	NA	TRBD1	TGTGCCAGCAGTTTAGCGTTGGGACAGCTCAGCTACGAGCAGTACTTC	CASSLALGQLSYEQYF
TRBV6-2/TRBV6-3	TRBJ2-5	NA	NA	TGTGCCAGCAGTGCGGGATTTCGGGAGACCCAGTACTTC	CASSAGFRETQYF
TRBV11-2	TRBJ2-2	NA	NA	TGTGCCAGCAGCTTAGTTTACGGGGGCTTTAACACCGGGGAGCTGTTTTTT	CASSLVYGGFNTGELFF
TRBV24-1	TRBJ2-7	NA	NA	TGTGCCACCAGTGATGGAAGTCAACGGCAGTACTTC	CATSDGSQRQYF
TRBV7-8	TRBJ2-4	NA	NA	TGTGCCAGCAGCTTAGTCCAAGCCAAAAACATTCAGTACTTC	CASSLVQAKNIQYF
TRBV28	TRBJ1-2	NA	NA	TGTGCCAGCAGTGTAACCCGGGCAGACTATGGCTACACCTTC	CASSVTRADYGYTF
TRBV2	TRBJ2-5	NA	TRBD2	TGTGCCAGCTTGAGCCTAGCGGGAGAGGAGACCCAGTACTTC	CASLSLAGEETQYF
TRBV20-1	TRBJ2-7	many	TRBD1	TGCAGTGCTCAGTCACAGGGGGCTCTTTACGAGCAGTACTTC	CSAQSQGALYEQYF
TRBV19	TRBJ1-6	NA	NA	TGTGCCAGTAGGAGCGTGGGGGTGGTTACGAATTCACCCCTCCACTTT	CASRSVGVVTNSPLHF
TRBV12-3/TRBV12-4	TRBJ1-1	NA	NA	TGTGCCAGCACCCTAGGTTCCGGGAACACTGAAGCTTTCTTT	CASTLGSGNTEAFF
TRBV5-1	TRBJ2-7	many	NA	TGCGCCAGCAGCTTGATGGGGGATTTGGACTACGAGCAGTACTTC	CASSLMGDLDYEQYF
TRBV12-3/TRBV12-4	TRBJ1-6	NA	NA	TGTGCCAGCAGTTCGAAATTGACAGGAATCTATAATTCACCCCTCCACTTT	CASSSKLTGIYNSPLHF
TRBV29-1	TRBJ2-7	many	TRBD1	TGCAGCGCCCGGACAGGGGGAAGCGAGCAGTACTTC	CSARTGGSEQYF
TRBV7-9	TRBJ1-1	once	TRBD1	TGTGCCAGCAGCTTCGGACAGGGAGATACTGAAGCTTTCTTT	CASSFGQGDTEAFF
TRBV2	TRBJ2-7	few	NA	TGTGCCAGCTGGGCAGACTCCTACGAGCAGTACTTC	CASWADSYEQYF
TRBV20-1	TRBJ2-7	many	NA	TGCAGTGCTCGTGAGGGCGGAGGGGAATACTCCTACGAGCAGTACTTC	CSAREGGGEYSYEQYF
TRBV15	TRBJ2-7	many	TRBD1	TGTGCCACCAGCAGGTCGCGACAGGGCTCCTACGAGCAGTACTTC	CATSRSRQGSYEQYF
TRBV6-1	TRBJ2-5	NA	NA	TGTGCCAGCAACCCCCCGCGCCCTCAAGAGACCCAGTACTTC	CASNPPRPQETQYF
TRBV18	TRBJ2-5	many	NA	TGTGCCAGCTCACCATGGGCGGAAGCTAGTGGAGAGACCCAGTACTTC	CASSPWAEASGETQYF
TRBV29-1	TRBJ1-2	many	NA	TGCAGCGTTGACTTTCGTGAAAACTATGGCTACACCTTC	CSVDFRENYGYTF
TRBV6-1	TRBJ1-5	NA	TRBD1	TGTGCCAGCAGCCCACTGTGGACAGGGGTAAATCAGCCCCAGCATTTT	CASSPLWTGVNQPQHF
TRBV13	TRBJ1-2	many	TRBD1	TGTGCCAGCAGCCCCGCCGGGACAGGGGGCGTAAATGGCTACACCTTC	CASSPAGTGGVNGYTF
TRBV27	TRBJ2-5	once	TRBD2	TGTGCCAGCAGTGAATCGGGACTAGCGGGTCGACAAGAGACCCAGTACTTC	CASSESGLAGRQETQYF
TRBV2	TRBJ2-7	many	TRBD2	TGTGCCAGCAGTGTTCAGGACTCGCGGGAGAAGTACTTC	CASSVQDSREKYF
TRBV12-3/TRBV12-4	TRBJ1-6	many	TRBD1	TGTGCCAGCAGCGGTCCAGGGGGTCGGAATTCACCCCTCCACTTT	CASSGPGGRNSPLHF
TRBV5-4	TRBJ1-2	many	TRBD1	TGTGCCAGCAGCCAGGGACAGGAGCTCTATGGCTACACCTTC	CASSQGQELYGYTF
TRBV30	TRBJ1-2	many	TRBD1	TGTGCCTGGAGCGCAGGGGGGACCTATGGCTACACCTTC	CAWSAGGTYGYTF
TRBV28	TRBJ2-7	NA	NA	TGTGCCAGCAATATGGGTTTAGCGCAGTACTTC	CASNMGLAQYF
TRBV6-1	TRBJ1-2	once	NA	TGTGCCAGCAGTGTAGACAGCGCTGGGGGCTATGGCTACACCTTC	CASSVDSAGGYGYTF
TRBV7-9	TRBJ2-4	many	TRBD1	TGTGCCAGCAGCCAGGTGGGACAGGGTATTCAGTACTTC	CASSQVGQGIQYF
TRBV6-1	TRBJ1-2	NA	TRBD1	TGTGCCAGCAGTCCGAGACAGGGGGCCGCCCCTGACTATGGCTACACCTTC	CASSPRQGAAPDYGYTF
TRBV7-6	TRBJ1-1	NA	NA	TGTGCCAGCAGCCCCGTAAGAGGGGCTTTCTTT	CASSPVRGAFF
TRBV5-6	TRBJ2-2	NA	TRBD1	TGTGCCAGCAGCTCGGACAGGGGGCAGAACGGGGAGCTGTTTTTT	CASSSDRGQNGELFF
TRBV4-2	TRBJ2-7	many	TRBD2	TGTGCCAGCAGCCTCCAGACTAGCGGGGAGTCCTACGAGCAGTACTTC	CASSLQTSGESYEQYF
TRBV12-3/TRBV12-4	TRBJ2-7	many	TRBD1	TGTGCCAGCAGTTTCAAGGGGGCTAGGTCCTACGAGCAGTACTTC	CASSFKGARSYEQYF
TRBV12-5	TRBJ2-7	many	NA	TGTGCTAGTGGTTTGGACCCGAGGCAAGACTACGAGCAGTACTTC	CASGLDPRQDYEQYF